The TCR beta chain under discussion was sequenced for a study of identical twins. Via MiXCR, TCRdb re-called the 5' RACE reads, giving one row per CDR3 protein. The table records hundreds of thousands of distinct CDR3 sequences, over 15% of them present only once. Germline V CDR1 and CDR2: SGHKS, YYEKEE (reference sequence). Trimming removed 4 bases from V and 5 bases from J; junction bases left unmatched: 10. This CDR3 contains 15 residues. This sample was also put to use in a study of T cells expressing NK-cell markers.

The V and J genes are TRBV5-5 and TRBJ2-7; 9 positions agree with TRBD1. Sequences were obtained from PBMCs. This clonotype was obtained from a woman aged 18-29 years in good health. The CDR3 DNA follows: TGTGCCAGCAGCCTAGGCGGGACAGGGTCCAACGAGCAGTACTTC. This translates into CASSLGGTGSNEQYF.